The present entry profiles one TCR beta chain with its context. This entry is derived from a study of shared clonotypes between healthy human individuals. The repertoire was sequenced with immunoSEQ multiplex PCR; TCRdb's copy has only in-frame clones and lacks some. Among 800,000 or so clones listed, around 96% were seen once. Naive CD8 isolation took CD45RO-negative cells positively selected for CCR7 and excluded terminally differentiated effector memory CD45RA+ cells. This CDR3 has 14 amino acids. V lost 5 bases and J 2 bases, leaving 9 bases between the germline ends. Germline loops: CDR1 PRHDT, CDR2 FYEKMQ (reference sequence).

V gene TRBV13 combines with J gene TRBJ2-2; D is undetermined. The sequencing input was naive CD8+ T cells sorted from blood. This TCR was recovered from a man aged 25-40 years in good health. The CDR3 DNA follows: TGTGCCAGCAGCCCTGAAATTAACACCGGGGAGCTGTTTTTT. Residues: CASSPEINTGELFF.